This T cell receptor (beta chain) was retrieved from a study of shared clonotypes between healthy human individuals. At the level of the study: Used for every donor were three CD4 naive, three CD4 memory, two CD8 naive and one CD8 memory plate.

Sequencing used immunoSEQ multiplex PCR; TCRdb keeps in-frame clones, though not all of them. The table lists roughly 770,000 clones, about 96% of them singletons, with over 0.2% in the top ten. Broader study findings: Approximately 4.5% was the fraction of naive CD4 clonotypes found shared across several donors.

Germline V gene sequence: CDR1 MNHEY, CDR2 SMNVEV (reference sequence). V shed 8 bases and J shed 1 base, with 9 bases lying between them. The CDR3 extends over 12 amino acids. On this clone: The antigen remains undetermined.

Positive CCR7 selection of CD45RO-negative cells yielded the naive CD8 cells, and terminally differentiated effector memory CD45RA+ cells were excluded. The TCR originated in a man aged 30-40 years in good health. V usage is TRBV27 and J usage is TRBJ2-7; D unclear. Specimen: naive CD8+ T cells sorted from blood. The CDR3 coding sequence is TGTGCCAGCGGATCCCCGTCCTACGAGCAGTACTTC. Translation gives CASGSPSYEQYF.